The present T cell receptor beta chain was sequenced within a study of early stage breast cancer tumors (TCRdb year 2017). Regarding the complete study: Of the approximately 15 invasive breast tumors, 12 to 13 were found to be estrogen receptor-positive, progesterone receptor-positive and HER2-negative. On average, each sample had roughly 9.7-fold read coverage. Of the roughly twelve ER+/PR+/HER2- tumors, eight were classified as invasive ductal carcinomas and four as invasive lobular carcinomas. Across all samples, over 2,000,000 templates representing 1 million or so unique clonotypes were detected. Results and caveats for the whole study, not just this receptor: Enriched TCRB sequences shared across patients were found to be mostly commonly generated sequences that were unlikely to play an important role in the tumor microenvironment. Sequencing bulk genomic DNA from unsorted cells could not capture chain pairing or functional markers like CD4, CD8 and FOXP3. Compared with adjacent normal breast tissue, tumors had higher clonality and 2 to 3-fold greater T cell density. Because the cohort was small, analysis by tumor subtype was not possible. Repertoires from blood and normal breast were more alike than repertoires from blood and tumor, and in about 85% of the 16 patients, comparing each tissue with blood separated tumor from normal.

The study profiled bulk TCR beta-chain repertoires in matched peripheral blood, tumor and adjacent normal breast tissue taken from approximately 15 patients with early-stage breast cancer. Before surgery, whole blood (about 4.5-10 mL) was collected into EDTA tubes and processed within 2 hours. Peripheral blood mononuclear cells were isolated by Ficoll-Paque centrifugation in SepMate-50 tubes. PBMCs were cryopreserved in around 90% FBS with approximately 10% DMSO in aliquots of about 1.7 to 4 million cells and stored in liquid nitrogen. Genomic DNA was extracted with the Qiagen AllPrep DNA/RNA Mini kit. Every sample was amplified as two independent genomic DNA replicates, using approximately 550 ng for blood and 1.5 ug for tumor or normal breast. TCRB sequencing of genomic DNA was carried out with the ImmunoSeq Intro kit according to the manufacturer's instructions. Multiplex PCR was run for around 30 cycles using proprietary primers and spike-in control sequences for absolute quantification. Single-end 150-bp reads were used to sequence an 87-bp fragment spanning the CDR3 plus the flanking V and J genes. Each lane of an Illumina MiSeq running version 3.0 chemistry carried seven multiplexed samples, with two replicates apiece. The study's own analysis went as follows. The vendor's proprietary pipeline processed the raw data and merged both replicates into a single result for each sample. To define clonotypes, the study grouped productive rearrangements that shared the V-gene family, CDR3 amino acid sequence and J-gene segment. Clonality was calculated as 1 minus the normalized Shannon entropy (Pielou evenness) of TCRB abundances. To estimate T cell density, the total number of templates was divided by the number of input cells, which was inferred from the amount of DNA input. Recon was used with default parameters to estimate total repertoire diversity and clonality. A clonotype counted as tumor-enriched if its abundance in tumor exceeded 0.1% and was at least 32-fold higher than its abundance in normal breast. TCRdb took over this immuneACCESS table, retaining in-frame rearrangements with V and J assigned. Such tables are incomplete; in checked studies, under half of the missing clones stem from an unresolved V gene, and the remainder is unexplained. That table supplies the V and J calls and clone size; D and trimming were determined from the DNA. The sample table lists some 72,000 clones, approximately 79% of them with a count of one. More than 3% of the sample is taken by the ten largest.

Of note for this clone: Its antigen has not been determined. Base qualities are missing; no much larger clone stands one base away.

Material: blood. This TCR derives from a person aged 55 to 70 with breast cancer.

The CDR3 reads CASSSWTSGENEQYF. The DNA sequence is given as TGTGCCAGCAGCTCCTGGACTAGCGGGGAAAACGAGCAGTACTTC. The chain links TRBV5-4 with TRBJ2-7; TRBD2 fits 12 bases in the junction. Sequences SGHNT (CDR1) and YYREEE (CDR2) are obtained from the germline V gene (reference sequence). Inclusive of the bounding cysteine and phenylalanine, the CDR3 is 15 residues long. The sequence is cut down to CDR3 DNA, 45 bases in frame from base 1. Relative to germline, V is missing 3 bases and J is missing 5 bases, with 6 bases of the junction outside any gene match.